This T cell receptor (beta chain) was recorded in a study of regulatory T cells in long-lasting Graves disease. About the research overall: Persistent Graves' disease denoted over 5 years of antithyroid drugs plus positive TSH receptor antibodies. Study-wide results and limits: There were preferences for TRBV28, TRBJ1-2 and TRBJ2-5 in persistent disease.

Documented time point: persistent/refractory GD, antithyroid drugs over 5 years with positive TRAb. Researchers made the TCR library from RNA that was extracted from PBMCs. This clonotype was seen a handful of times. The antigen is not known. Both iRepertoire HTBI primers and Arm-PCR of CDR3 regions were used to build the TCR beta libraries. TCRdb re-derived calls from the multiplex PCR reads in MiXCR, one entry per CDR3 protein. In the table there are some 300,000 distinct CDR3 sequences, 22% of which are singletons. The germline CDR1 and CDR2 sequences are MNHEY and SVGEGT. The CDR3 runs to 15 residues. V was shortened by 2 bases and J by 2 bases, with 12 bases between the two germline ends.

Source: peripheral blood mononuclear cells (PBMCs), taken when the disease was refractory, from a patient treated with antithyroid drugs. This TCR came from a female donor with Graves disease. J is TRBJ1-2 and V is TRBV6-2 or TRBV6-3; D is ambiguous. In nucleotides, the CDR3 is TGTGCCAGCAGTTACCCACAAACTGGGAACTATGGCTACACCTTC. As protein: CASSYPQTGNYGYTF.